This T cell receptor (beta chain) was retrieved from a study of human T cells and chemical hapten exposure. Overall study: Sensitization used 2% DPC on around 2 cm by around 2 cm upper inner arm skin. Throughout the approximately 24-week study, diphenylcyclopropenone was applied weekly to the patients' scalps.

Trimming removed 0 bases from V and 6 bases from J; junction bases left unmatched: 4. Germline assignment: CDR1 SNHLY and CDR2 FYNNEI. CDR3 length equals 15 residues. TCRdb itself ran the RACE reads through MiXCR, one entry per CDR3 protein. The profile shows about 80,000 distinct CDR3 sequences, under 14% of them singletons. This clonotype showed up many times. Indicated time point: patch test 2, 6 weeks after DPC sensitization. The treatment is: therapeutic diphenylcyclopropenone sensitization with weekly scalp DPC. The sequencing here drew on whole blood, taken in connection with sensitization to the hapten diphenylcyclopropenone (DPC). This chain joins TRBV2 and TRBJ1-2; 10 nucleotides line up with TRBD1. The receptor was isolated from a man aged 18 to 29 with alopecia areata. Some clones in this sample may be carry-over from other donors' samples. The CDR3 sequence is CASSEATGGLDGYTF. As DNA, the CDR3 is TGTGCCAGCAGTGAAGCGACAGGGGGCTTGGATGGCTACACCTTC.